This TCR beta chain comes out of a study of monozygotic twins with cystic fibrosis (TCRdb year 2021). As for the study more broadly: Roughly 2.7 micrograms of fragmented DNA went through 15 PCR cycles to produce barcoded libraries. To assess genetic influence on V and J gene usage, the study compared TCR beta repertoires within and across 16 monozygotic twin pairs with cystic fibrosis. Ten female and six male twin pairs, aged roughly 2.0 to 36.4 years (median roughly 9.3 years) and mostly children and adolescents, were included in the cohort. On the day of blood sampling, twins were ranked among approximately 990 cohort participants for weight-for-height and for FEVPerc (FEV1 disease centile). Data for three of the twin pairs had been reported previously in another context.

TCR beta CDR3 regions were amplified by multiplex PCR using the immunoSEQ immune profiling system, following the manufacturer's instructions. An Illumina NextSeq system was used to carry out the sequencing. Per the authors' processing: The immunoSEQ Analyzer platform handled processing of the sequence data, and clonality was calculated by taking the square root of Simpson's index of productive rearrangements. Similarity in V and J usage was quantified by Jensen-Shannon distance, and CDR3 generation probabilities were calculated with OLGA. The immuneACCESS database (August 2020) and VDJdb (December 2020) were searched for shared CDR3 sequences. TCRdb obtained this table from immuneACCESS and retained in-frame rearrangements with V and J assigned. These tables miss some clones; where compared with another copy, unresolved V genes account for less than half of the shortfall, and the remainder is unexplained. V, J and clone size were drawn from that table, and D and trimming were deduced from the DNA. Recorded for this sample are 12,000 to 15,000 clones; approximately 98% of them occurred a single time. The ten largest clones add up to around 0.38% of the sample.

Points on this clone: Its recognized antigen is unknown. Nothing much larger sits one base from this clone, and base qualities are not available.

The twin pairs came from the European Cystic Fibrosis Twin and Sibling Study Cohort, which recruited patients from 150 or so CF clinics across 14 European countries. Zygosity and CFTR genotype were verified in-house, with zygosity tested by multiplex PCR of nine short tandem repeat loci. Peripheral blood was taken from each twin, and clinical parameters were recorded on the day of blood sampling. Phenol/chloroform extraction was used to isolate genomic DNA from peripheral blood cells, and the DNA was then kept in TE buffer at 4 degrees C. The paper's findings and limits, for the study overall: No association turned up between shared CDR3 numbers and age, concordance or disease severity, and the cohort was small. V gene usage was most similar to the co-twin in 13 of 16 pairs, and J usage was most similar to the co-twin in 8 of 16 pairs, which suggests genetic constraints. Simpson clonality was generally low (median around 0.01), suggesting a naive-dominated repertoire, with higher clonality in the most severely affected patients. Monozygotic CF twin pairs shared significantly more nucleotide-identical clonotypes within each pair than unrelated CF individuals shared with one another (P = 0.000026, Mann-Whitney).

The germline V gene encodes CDR1 SGHRS and CDR2 YFSETQ. From the cysteine up to the phenylalanine, the CDR3 has a length of 13 residues. The CDR3 DNA has 39 bases and is translated from base 1. V is shortened by 0 bases, J by 3 bases, and the region joining them spans 6 bases. Sequences were obtained from blood. This TCR was sampled from a girl aged 2-9 years with cystic fibrosis. Recombination linked TRBV5-1 to TRBJ1-1; the D segment cannot be called with confidence. The CDR3 corresponds to CASSLAKDTEAFF. The DNA sequence is TGCGCCAGCAGCTTGGCCAAGGACACTGAAGCTTTCTTT.